Given below is one T cell receptor beta chain in context. The data stem from a study of regulatory T cells in long-lasting Graves disease. In building TCR beta libraries, iRepertoire HTBI primers were used together with Arm-PCR of CDR3 regions. Original data processing: Looking across samples, the authors found approximately 60 TRBV and 14 to 15 TRBJ segments. MiXCR, run by TCRdb on the multiplex PCR reads, gives a single entry per CDR3 protein. The V and J calls and clone size are TCRdb's, not the authors'. This repertoire shows approximately 460,000 distinct CDR3 sequences, around 17% found once; its top ten account for around a tenth. Regarding time point: newly diagnosed GD, antithyroid drugs for less than 3 months. Extracted PBMC RNA gave rise to the TCR library. Separately, the same data were catalogued under a study of T cells in Graves' hyperthyroidism and ophthalmopathy.

Source: peripheral blood mononuclear cells (PBMCs), taken at new diagnosis, from a patient treated with antithyroid drugs. The source of this sequence is a woman aged 25 to 39 with Graves disease.

The DNA of the CDR3 is TGTGCCAGCAGCCGTCCAAACAGGGACCTGCCCCTCCACTTT. Protein: CASSRPNRDLPLHF. V gene TRBV5-5 combines with J gene TRBJ1-6, with D perhaps matching TRBD1 (6 bases). V was trimmed by 4 bases and J by 13 bases, leaving 18 bases between them. Looked up from germline, CDR1 is SGHKS and CDR2 is YYEKEE (reference sequence). The CDR3 is made up of 14 amino acids.